A single sample gave rise to the 32 T cell receptor beta chains below, sequenced in a study of spatial heterogeneity in lung cancer. The antigens of these receptors remain unknown. MiXCR, applied by TCRdb to the 5' RACE reads, yields one record per CDR3 protein. The profile shows 13,000 or so distinct CDR3 sequences, more than 5.5% of them singletons. The time point was: sample taken at primary tumor resection. Findings of the study overall: Tumor mutation count correlated with how many alpha and beta TCRs expanded intratumorally.

This material consisted of lung tumor tissue, taken at surgery. The receptors were sampled from a female donor with early-stage non-small cell lung cancer.

This clonotype occurred many times. The V and J genes are TRBV5-1 and TRBJ1-2; D possibly corresponds to TRBD1 (5 bases). CDR1 and CDR2 from the germline V gene are SGHRS and YFSETQ. The CDR3 is 15 amino acids. The V end was cut by 1 base, the J end by 4 bases, with 14 bases between. CDR3 protein: CASSLLQGNAYGYTF. CDR3 sequence (DNA): TGCGCCAGCAGCTTGCTCCAGGGAAACGCCTATGGCTACACCTTC. Variable domain in full (rest from reference TRBV5-1 and TRBJ1-2): KAGVTQTPRYLIKTRGQQVTLSCSPISGHRSVSWYQQTPGQGLQFLFEYFSETQRNKGNFPGRFSGRQFSNSRSEMNVSTLELGDSALYLCASSLLQGNAYGYTFGSGTRLTVV.

There are many counts of this clonotype. For the CDR3, the DNA is TGTGCCAGCTCCCTCAACGTGGCAGGGGGAACTGGCTACACCTTC. It is translated as CASSLNVAGGTGYTF. The chain has TRBV5-6 and TRBJ1-2; 7 bases fit TRBD1. Germline-derived CDR1 and CDR2 are SGHDT and YYEEEE. This CDR3 has 15 amino acids. Trimming at V came to 7 bases and at J to 7 bases, leaving 16 bases not matched to a gene.

This clonotype was found many times. The chain joins TRBV5-1 to TRBJ1-1; TRBD1 matches 7 bases. This CDR3 is built from 15 residues. The V gene end was trimmed by 0 bases and the J gene end by 2 bases; junction bases not matched to a gene: 4. Germline V gene data show CDR1 as SGHRS and CDR2 as YFSETQ. CDR3 coding DNA: TGCGCCAGCAGCTTGGTGACAGGGTTCAACACTGAAGCTTTCTTT. Its protein product is CASSLVTGFNTEAFF.

This clonotype was seen many times. The chain employs TRBV3-1 and TRBJ2-7, with D possibly being TRBD1 (6 bases). V dropped 1 base and J dropped 4 bases, with 11 bases sitting between them. The germline V gene encodes CDR1 LGHDT and CDR2 YNNKEL (reference sequence). The CDR3 totals 14 residues. CDR3 in DNA: TGTGCCAGCAGCCAAGCCCCGGGACATTACGAGCAGTACTTC. Translated, it gives CASSQAPGHYEQYF.

In this sample, this clonotype turned up many times. V is TRBV6-1 and J is TRBJ2-3, with D hard to call. Trimming took 4 bases from V and 5 from J, leaving 7 bases between them. This CDR3 comprises 12 residues. Germline V gene data show CDR1 as MNHNS and CDR2 as SASEGT. The CDR3 DNA reads TGTGCCAGCAGTGTTTTGGGAGATACGCAGTATTTT. Translation: CASSVLGDTQYF.

This clonotype has a count of ten or more. V and J are TRBV29-1 and TRBJ1-2, with 10 positions matching TRBD1. Germline CDR1 reads SQVTM; CDR2 reads ANQGSEA. V gave up 8 bases and J gave up 2 bases; unmatched junction bases: 11. The CDR3 spans 15 residues. CDR3 residues: CSPNSGTGANYGYTF. The DNA for the CDR3 is TGCAGCCCCAACTCCGGGACAGGGGCCAACTATGGCTACACCTTC.

This clonotype appeared many times. The gene calls are TRBV7-2 and TRBJ2-7; 7 bases are shared with TRBD2. The length of the CDR3 is 15 residues. The germline V gene has CDR1 SGHTA and CDR2 FQGNSA. Trimming removed 3 bases from V and 3 bases from J; junction bases left unmatched: 8. The CDR3 region is CASSLRAGRDYEQYF. CDR3 in DNA: TGTGCCAGCAGCTTGAGGGCAGGGAGGGACTACGAGCAGTACTTC.

This clonotype has a handful of counts. The rearrangement uses TRBV5-5 and TRBJ2-6; 7 bases align to TRBD1. The V gene's germline CDR1 is SGHKS and CDR2 YYEKEE (reference sequence). J lost 1 base, V lost 3 bases, and 7 bases had no gene match. This CDR3 has 17 residues. The CDR3: CASSWDRPPSGANVLTF. For the CDR3, the DNA is TGTGCCAGCAGCTGGGACAGACCCCCGTCTGGGGCCAACGTCCTGACTTTC. The variable domain in full, completed from reference TRBV5-5 and TRBJ2-6, reads DAGVTQSPTHLIKTRGQQVTLRCSPISGHKSVSWYQQVLGQGPQFIFQYYEKEERGRGNFPDRFSARQFPNYSSELNVNALLLGDSALYLCASSWDRPPSGANVLTFGAGSRLTVL.

This clonotype was recorded many times. CDR3 loop: CASRDSYGYTF. The DNA for the CDR3 is TGTGCCAGCAGAGACAGTTATGGCTACACCTTC. The J gene is TRBJ1-2, the V gene TRBV28; D is possibly TRBD1 (5 bases). Trimming pared 6 bases from V and 5 bases from J, leaving 7 bases between. Germline loops: CDR1 MDHEN, CDR2 SYDVKM. This CDR3 has 11 residues.

The table lists this clonotype with many counts. The chain uses TRBV3-1 and TRBJ1-5; D is unclear. Trimming pared 2 bases from V and 0 bases from J, leaving 23 bases between. CDR3 length: 20 amino acids. The germline gives CDR1 LGHDT, CDR2 YNNKEL (reference sequence). For the CDR3, the DNA is TGTGCCAGCAGCCAATGTTACCGGACCTATAGCCCCTATAGCAATCAGCCCCAGCATTTT. Amino acids: CASSQCYRTYSPYSNQPQHF.

This clonotype was recorded at least ten times. The rearrangement joins TRBV5-1 to TRBJ2-3; weak D call: TRBD2 (6 bases). Germline V CDR1 and CDR2: SGHRS, YFSETQ. The germline V and J ends were trimmed by 2 bases and 3 bases, with 7 bases remaining between them. The CDR3 has 13 residues. CDR3 protein: CASSFRGTDTQYF. The CDR3 bases are TGCGCCAGCAGCTTCCGGGGGACAGATACGCAGTATTTT.

Within the sample, this clonotype is medium-sized. V and J are TRBV5-1 and TRBJ1-1, with D maybe TRBD1 (5 bases). The V gene's germline CDR1 is SGHRS and CDR2 YFSETQ. The CDR3 runs to 14 residues. The germline V and J ends were trimmed by 3 bases and 0 bases, with 9 bases remaining between them. DNA for the CDR3: TGCGCCAGCAGCTCCACGACAGTGAACACTGAAGCTTTCTTT. This gives the protein CASSSTTVNTEAFF.

This clonotype was seen many times. The chain links TRBV12-3 or TRBV12-4 to TRBJ1-4; TRBD1 matches 9 bases. The V gene end was trimmed by 3 bases and the J gene end by 5 bases; junction bases not matched to a gene: 7. The CDR3 totals 16 residues. The CDR3 loop is CASSFTGGYGNEKLFF. DNA of the CDR3: TGTGCCAGCAGTTTCACAGGGGGCTACGGGAATGAAAAACTGTTTTTT.

The V call is TRBV14, the J call TRBJ2-1; no definite D call. V was shortened by 0 bases and J by 3 bases, with 6 bases between the two germline ends. Germline loops: CDR1 SGHDN, CDR2 FVKESK. The CDR3 extends over 14 amino acids. CDR3 in amino acids: CASSQEADYNEQFF. CDR3 sequence (DNA): TGTGCCAGCAGCCAAGAAGCCGACTACAATGAGCAGTTCTTC.

This clonotype was seen ten or more times. V gene TRBV24-1 combines with J gene TRBJ1-1; tentative D call: TRBD1 (5 bases). The V end was cut by 4 bases, the J end by 1 base, with 9 bases between. The CDR3 spans 14 residues. Germline values: CDR1 KGHDR, CDR2 SFDVKD. CDR3 region: CATSDSTGNTEAFF. CDR3 bases: TGTGCCACCAGTGACTCTACAGGGAACACTGAAGCTTTCTTT.

There are many counts of this clonotype. This chain uses TRBV3-1 with TRBJ2-4; D perhaps matches TRBD1 (6 bases). V lost 1 base and J 9 bases, leaving 7 bases between the germline ends. The CDR3 contains 12 residues. The germline CDR1 and CDR2 sequences are LGHDT and YNNKEL (reference sequence). CDR3 DNA sequence: TGTGCCAGCAGCCAAGGCAGGGGCATTCAGTACTTC. Its translation is CASSQGRGIQYF.

This clonotype was recorded at least ten times. The chain links TRBV28 to TRBJ2-7; perhaps TRBD1 as D (6 bases). V was clipped by 6 bases and J by 0 bases, with 15 bases between them. In germline, CDR1 is MDHEN, CDR2 SYDVKM. CDR3 length: 15 amino acids. The DNA for the CDR3 is TGTGCCAGCAGCCCCGGGACAAAGAGCTCCTACGAGCAGTACTTC. Translation gives CASSPGTKSSYEQYF.

This clonotype was detected ten times or more. This rearrangement joins TRBV20-1 to TRBJ1-6, with 7 positions matching TRBD1. J lost 2 bases, V lost 5 bases, and 3 bases had no gene match. Germline loops: CDR1 DFQATT, CDR2 SNEGSKA (reference sequence). This CDR3 has 14 amino acids. This CDR3 reads CSAWDRAYNSPLHF. As DNA, the CDR3 is TGCAGTGCTTGGGACAGAGCCTATAATTCACCCCTCCACTTT.

The CDR3 is CASQLGVDTYTDTQYF. Here the CDR3 DNA reads TGTGCCAGCCAACTTGGGGTGGACACATACACAGATACGCAGTATTTT. J is TRBJ2-3 and V is TRBV7-2; the D gene is possibly TRBD1 (5 bases). The V end was cut by 8 bases, the J end by 2 bases, with 20 bases between. Germline assignment: CDR1 SGHTA and CDR2 FQGNSA. The CDR3 is 16 amino acids.

This clonotype was recorded at least ten times. This chain links TRBV6-2 or TRBV6-3 with TRBJ2-7, with 9 bases identical to TRBD1. The ends lost 5 bases at V and 4 bases at J; junction bases unmatched: 12. Looked up from germline, CDR1 is MNHEY and CDR2 is SVGEGT. This CDR3 is 16 amino acids long. The DNA for the CDR3 is TGTGCCAGCAGTAAAGGGCCCCGACAGGGGGGTTACGAGCAGTACTTC. Protein sequence: CASSKGPRQGGYEQYF.

This clonotype was counted ten times or more. This chain connects TRBV5-1 to TRBJ1-2, with D uncertain. Trimming pared 4 bases from V and 4 bases from J, leaving 8 bases between. There are 12 residues in the CDR3. Germline V gives CDR1 SGHRS, CDR2 YFSETQ. The CDR3 reads CASSGGLYGYTF. In DNA form, the CDR3 reads TGCGCCAGCAGCGGAGGTCTCTATGGCTACACCTTC.

In DNA, the CDR3 is TGTGCCAGCAGTTTAGGAAGCGGGGGGTACAATGAGCAGTTCTTC. Its translation is CASSLGSGGYNEQFF. The gene calls are TRBV12-3 or TRBV12-4 and TRBJ2-1; 9 bases match TRBD2. There are 15 residues in the CDR3. J lost 4 bases, V lost 1 base, and 2 bases had no gene match.

This clonotype is labeled medium-sized. The chain couples TRBV9 to TRBJ1-1, with D hard to call. There are 14 residues in the CDR3. CDR1 and CDR2 (germline): SGDLS, YYNGEE. Between the trimmed V and J ends, which lost 1 base and 8 bases, there was a span of 15 bases. The CDR3 protein is CASSVTSQRAEAFF. The DNA of the CDR3 is TGTGCCAGCAGCGTAACCTCTCAAAGGGCGGAAGCTTTCTTT.

This clonotype ranks as medium-sized. The genes are TRBV6-2 or TRBV6-3 and TRBJ2-6, with D possibly TRBD1 on 6 matching bases. Deletions cut 7 bases from V and 2 bases from J, with 12 bases between. Germline CDR1 reads MNHEY; CDR2 reads SVGEGT. The CDR3 extends over 15 amino acids. CDR3 sequence reads: CASKQGGTGANVLTF. DNA of the CDR3: TGTGCCAGCAAACAAGGGGGAACTGGGGCCAACGTCCTGACTTTC.

The chain joins TRBV15 to TRBJ2-1, with a weak D call TRBD2 (6 bases). CDR1 LNHNV and CDR2 YYDKDF come from the germline V gene (reference sequence). V was shortened by 1 base and J by 13 bases, with 14 bases between the two germline ends. The CDR3 length is 13 residues. In nucleotides, the CDR3 is TGTGCCACCAGCAGAGGGGCGACTAGGCCCCAGTTCTTC. Encoded protein: CATSRGATRPQFF.

Sample share makes this clonotype medium-sized. This chain connects TRBV20-1 to TRBJ2-5; perhaps TRBD2 as D (6 bases). V was cut by 5 bases and J by 5 bases, with 21 bases left in between. The length of the CDR3 is 15 residues. Germline CDR1 is DFQATT and CDR2 is SNEGSKA (reference sequence). The CDR3 sequence is CSASHLTSYSETQYF. CDR3 nucleotide sequence: TGCAGTGCTTCTCACCTTACTAGCTACTCGGAGACCCAGTACTTC.

This clonotype was counted at least ten times. The CDR3 is CASSLRGLNRYTF. In nucleotides, the CDR3 is TGTGCCAGCAGTTTGAGAGGACTTAACCGCTACACCTTC. The chain uses TRBV12-3 or TRBV12-4 and TRBJ1-2; D remains ambiguous. The CDR3 runs to 13 residues. The V gene lost 3 bases and the J gene lost 9 bases, with 14 bases spanning the gap.

This clonotype was seen repeatedly, ten times or more. V and J are TRBV20-1 and TRBJ1-5, with unresolved D. With 4 bases removed from V and 3 bases from J, the gap between germline ends came to 10 bases. The CDR3 loop spans 13 amino acids. Germline lookup yields CDR1 DFQATT and CDR2 SNEGSKA (reference sequence). The CDR3 sequence: CSATMRPNQPQHF. The CDR3 bases are TGCAGTGCTACCATGCGGCCCAATCAGCCCCAGCATTTT.

By share of the sample, this clonotype is medium-sized. V and J are TRBV6-5 and TRBJ2-7; no clear D gene. The CDR3 contains 14 residues. Germline-derived CDR1 and CDR2 are MNHEY and SVGAGI. Between the trimmed V and J ends, which lost 0 bases and 4 bases, there was a span of 10 bases. CDR3 DNA: TGTGCCAGCAGTTACTCAAGGCGCAGGTACGAGCAGTACTTC. Its translation is CASSYSRRRYEQYF.

The table lists this clonotype with many counts. The junction departs from the called germline gene at one end, perhaps through a read error. The chain carries TRBV7-9 and TRBJ2-7; either TRBD1 or TRBD2 may fit D (5 bases each). CDR1 SEHNR and CDR2 FQNEAQ come from the germline V gene (reference sequence). The CDR3 has 13 residues. CDR3 DNA: TGTGCCAGCAGCCCGGGACCCCCCTATGAGCAGTACTTC. This translates into CASSPGPPYEQYF. Full variable domain (outside the CDR3, taken from reference TRBV7-9 and TRBJ2-7): DTGVSQNPRHKITKRGQNVTFRCDPISEHNRLYWYRQTLGQGPEFLTYFQNEAQLEKSRLLSDRFSAERPKGSFSTLEIQRTEQGDSAMYLCASSPGPPYEQYFGPGTRLTVT.

The table lists this clonotype with many counts. This chain joins TRBV29-1 and TRBJ2-3, with a tentative D call TRBD1 (6 bases). Germline CDR1 is SQVTM and CDR2 is ANQGSEA. Trimming removed 3 bases at V and 3 bases at J, with 13 bases between. The CDR3 has 14 residues. The CDR3 sequence is CSVDKIRGTDTQYF. The CDR3 nucleotides are TGCAGCGTTGATAAGATCAGGGGAACAGATACGCAGTATTTT.

This clonotype was detected only once. The chain links TRBV30 to TRBJ1-4; weak D call: TRBD1 (5 bases). V gave up 3 bases and J gave up 3 bases, with 8 bases separating them. The CDR3 runs to 13 residues. Germline lookup yields CDR1 GTSNPN and CDR2 SVGIG (reference sequence). CDR3 residues: CAWRTASNEKLFF. The CDR3 DNA is TGTGCCTGGAGGACAGCTTCTAATGAAAAACTGTTTTTT. Complete variable domain (other parts from reference TRBV30 and TRBJ1-4): SQTIHQWPATLVQPVGSPLSLECTVEGTSNPNLYWYRQAAGRGLQLLFYSVGIGQISSEVPQNLSASRPQDRQFILSSKKLLLSDSGFYLCAWRTASNEKLFFGSGTQLSVL.